This TCR beta chain was recorded in a study of cytomegalovirus exposure and HLA in healthy donors. Turning to the study itself: Unique TCRs from HLA-typed donors, approximately 80 million of them, were held in an early data release. Overall study results and limits: TCR beta V- and J-gene trimming was later associated with a missense DCLRE1C variant. Most subjects had HLA-A and HLA-B alleles reportedly predicted accurately by TCR beta sequences.

Details on this clone: The antigen is unknown.

The CDR3 contains 15 residues. V shed 3 bases, J shed 4 bases, and the junction held 3 bases outside the gene matches. Germline lookup yields CDR1 MNHEY and CDR2 SMNVEV (reference sequence). Researchers ran the PCR with 60 Vbeta and 13 Jbeta primers. Measured with immunoSEQ multiplex PCR; TCRdb has only the in-frame clones, and not every one. Reported are around 130,000 clones; the ten largest clones contain 1.5% to 1.9%. The sequence was obtained from a woman between 35 and 50 years old in good health and CMV-seronegative. The sequenced material came from PBMCs. V gene TRBV27 combines with J gene TRBJ1-1, with 12 bases identical to TRBD1. The CDR3 DNA follows: TGTGCCAGCAGTTTGGGACAGGGGGCGACCACTGAAGCTTTCTTT. Translation gives CASSLGQGATTEAFF.